A selection of T cell receptor beta chains follows, all from one sample in a study of blood T cell repertoires in COVID-19. Libraries were prepared by immunoSEQ multiplex PCR; TCRdb keeps only in-frame clonotypes and omits some of them. The table includes 130,000 to 150,000 clones, approximately 88% detected once. Sequenced material: PBMCs or T cells enriched from blood (not recorded which). The receptors were gathered from a woman in her twenties or thirties with acute COVID-19. CDR3s include the opening cysteine and the closing phenylalanine or tryptophan. The D gene is left open where the match is weak. A row's size may be missing; if present it is once, few, many or a size class.

v_gene: TRBV18; j_gene: TRBJ2-7; abundance: .; d_gene: .; CDR3aa: CASSPHTYEQYF; CDR3nt: TGTGCCAGCTCACCACATACCTACGAGCAGTACTTC
v_gene: TRBV5-6; j_gene: TRBJ1-1; abundance: once; d_gene: .; CDR3aa: CASSYLGGNTEAFF; CDR3nt: TGTGCCAGCAGCTACCTCGGGGGAAACACTGAAGCTTTCTTT
v_gene: TRBV28; j_gene: TRBJ2-6; abundance: .; d_gene: TRBD1; CDR3aa: CASSKTGAGANVLTF; CDR3nt: TGTGCCAGCAGCAAGACAGGGGCTGGGGCCAACGTCCTGACTTTC
v_gene: TRBV30; j_gene: TRBJ1-2; abundance: .; d_gene: .; CDR3aa: CAWPGTDANYGYTF; CDR3nt: TGTGCCTGGCCCGGGACTGATGCTAACTATGGCTACACCTTC
v_gene: TRBV10-3; j_gene: TRBJ1-2; abundance: .; d_gene: TRBD1; CDR3aa: CAISEGRTGDGYTF; CDR3nt: TGTGCCATCAGTGAAGGCAGGACAGGGGATGGCTACACCTTC
v_gene: TRBV9; j_gene: TRBJ2-7; abundance: .; d_gene: .; CDR3aa: CASSVGYADRTYEQYF; CDR3nt: TGTGCCAGCAGCGTAGGTTATGCGGACAGAACCTACGAGCAGTACTTC
v_gene: TRBV7-3; j_gene: TRBJ2-7; abundance: once; d_gene: TRBD2; CDR3aa: CASSLLAGREHEQYF; CDR3nt: TGTGCCAGCAGCTTACTAGCGGGACGGGAACACGAGCAGTACTTC
v_gene: TRBV5-1; j_gene: TRBJ2-6; abundance: few; d_gene: TRBD2; CDR3aa: CASSLAILAGGPGANVLTF; CDR3nt: TGCGCCAGCAGCTTGGCTATACTAGCGGGAGGGCCTGGGGCCAACGTCCTGACTTTC
v_gene: TRBV16; j_gene: TRBJ1-2; abundance: .; d_gene: .; CDR3aa: CASSQGAGNYGYTF; CDR3nt: TGTGCCAGCAGCCAAGGGGCAGGAAACTATGGCTACACCTTC
v_gene: TRBV7-8; j_gene: TRBJ2-7; abundance: .; d_gene: TRBD1; CDR3aa: CASSFRDRGYEQYF; CDR3nt: TGTGCCAGCAGTTTCCGGGACAGGGGTTACGAGCAGTACTTC
v_gene: TRBV28; j_gene: TRBJ2-1; abundance: .; d_gene: TRBD2; CDR3aa: CASSLLAGYNEQFF; CDR3nt: TGTGCCAGCAGTTTACTAGCGGGGTACAATGAGCAGTTCTTC
v_gene: TRBV29-1; j_gene: TRBJ2-7; abundance: .; d_gene: .; CDR3aa: CSVEMGRDISEQYF; CDR3nt: TGCAGCGTTGAAATGGGCAGGGATATTTCCGAGCAGTACTTC
v_gene: TRBV14; j_gene: TRBJ1-1; abundance: once; d_gene: .; CDR3aa: CASSQDRNTEAFF; CDR3nt: TGTGCCAGCAGCCAAGACAGGAACACTGAAGCTTTCTTT
v_gene: TRBV6-2/TRBV6-3; j_gene: TRBJ1-5; abundance: many; d_gene: .; CDR3aa: CASSHRDNQPQHF; CDR3nt: TGTGCCAGCAGCCACAGGGACAATCAGCCCCAGCATTTT
v_gene: TRBV4-3; j_gene: TRBJ1-2; abundance: .; d_gene: TRBD1; CDR3aa: CASSQGQGTYGYTF; CDR3nt: TGCGCCAGCAGCCAGGGACAGGGGACCTATGGCTACACCTTC
v_gene: TRBV28; j_gene: TRBJ2-7; abundance: .; d_gene: .; CDR3aa: CATLHRAGYEQYF; CDR3nt: TGTGCCACCCTCCACAGGGCCGGCTACGAGCAGTACTTC
v_gene: TRBV28; j_gene: TRBJ1-1; abundance: .; d_gene: .; CDR3aa: CASEAGGANTEAFF; CDR3nt: TGTGCCAGCGAAGCCGGGGGGGCTAACACTGAAGCTTTCTTT
v_gene: TRBV6-5; j_gene: TRBJ1-1; abundance: .; d_gene: .; CDR3aa: CASSPMGHLNTEAFF; CDR3nt: TGTGCCAGCAGTCCGATGGGACACCTGAACACTGAAGCTTTCTTT
v_gene: TRBV13; j_gene: TRBJ2-7; abundance: .; d_gene: .; CDR3aa: CASSPETGYEQYF; CDR3nt: TGTGCCAGCAGCCCAGAGACAGGCTACGAGCAGTACTTC
v_gene: TRBV28; j_gene: TRBJ1-5; abundance: .; d_gene: TRBD1; CDR3aa: CASRTGGSANQPQHF; CDR3nt: TGTGCCAGCAGGACAGGGGGCTCGGCGAATCAGCCCCAGCATTTT
v_gene: TRBV28; j_gene: TRBJ2-7; abundance: few; d_gene: .; CDR3aa: CASSRASYEQYF; CDR3nt: TGTGCCAGCAGTCGAGCCTCCTACGAGCAGTACTTC
v_gene: TRBV15; j_gene: TRBJ1-3; abundance: few; d_gene: TRBD1; CDR3aa: CATSRGRDRGNTIYF; CDR3nt: TGTGCCACCAGCAGAGGGAGGGACAGGGGGAACACCATATATTTT
v_gene: TRBV12-3/TRBV12-4; j_gene: TRBJ1-1; abundance: .; d_gene: .; CDR3aa: CASSWSGNTEAFF; CDR3nt: TGTGCCAGCAGTTGGTCAGGGAACACTGAAGCTTTCTTT
v_gene: TRBV7-2; j_gene: TRBJ2-1; abundance: .; d_gene: .; CDR3aa: CASSPQGQGGDEQFF; CDR3nt: TGTGCCAGCAGCCCCCAGGGGCAGGGTGGGGATGAGCAGTTCTTC
v_gene: TRBV5-1; j_gene: TRBJ1-3; abundance: .; d_gene: .; CDR3aa: CASSLSGAGNTIYF; CDR3nt: TGCGCCAGCAGCTTGTCAGGGGCTGGAAACACCATATATTTT
v_gene: TRBV4-3; j_gene: TRBJ1-2; abundance: .; d_gene: .; CDR3aa: CASSPQEGEHYGYTF; CDR3nt: TGCGCCAGCAGCCCGCAGGAGGGTGAGCACTATGGCTACACCTTC
v_gene: TRBV4-3; j_gene: TRBJ1-3; abundance: .; d_gene: TRBD1; CDR3aa: CASSRLTGGPGNTIYF; CDR3nt: TGCGCCAGCAGCCGACTTACAGGGGGCCCTGGAAACACCATATATTTT
v_gene: TRBV18; j_gene: TRBJ1-1; abundance: .; d_gene: .; CDR3aa: CASSPGTTTEAFF; CDR3nt: TGTGCCAGCTCCCCCGGGACAACAACAGAGGCTTTCTTT
v_gene: TRBV30; j_gene: TRBJ2-5; abundance: once; d_gene: .; CDR3aa: CAWRTGNQETQYF; CDR3nt: TGTGCCTGGAGGACAGGTAACCAAGAGACCCAGTACTTC
v_gene: TRBV7-3; j_gene: TRBJ2-1; abundance: .; d_gene: TRBD2; CDR3aa: CASSLTAGGPYNEQFF; CDR3nt: TGTGCCAGCAGCTTAACTGCGGGAGGGCCCTACAATGAGCAGTTCTTC
v_gene: TRBV19; j_gene: TRBJ1-1; abundance: .; d_gene: TRBD1; CDR3aa: CASSLLGQGTRAFF; CDR3nt: TGTGCCAGTAGTCTTCTGGGACAGGGGACTAGAGCTTTCTTT
v_gene: TRBV6-5; j_gene: TRBJ2-1; abundance: .; d_gene: .; CDR3aa: CASSYRGPGAYNEQFF; CDR3nt: TGTGCCAGCAGTTACCGCGGGCCAGGCGCCTACAATGAGCAGTTCTTC
v_gene: TRBV7-2; j_gene: TRBJ2-1; abundance: .; d_gene: .; CDR3aa: CASSLRGSGYNEQFF; CDR3nt: TGTGCCAGCAGCCTAAGGGGGAGTGGGTACAATGAGCAGTTCTTC
v_gene: TRBV18; j_gene: TRBJ1-2; abundance: .; d_gene: .; CDR3aa: CASSPPGREAYGYTF; CDR3nt: TGTGCCAGCTCACCACCGGGCAGGGAAGCATATGGCTACACCTTC
v_gene: TRBV6-4; j_gene: TRBJ2-1; abundance: .; d_gene: TRBD2; CDR3aa: CASSPTGTSDPYNEQFF; CDR3nt: TGTGCCAGCAGTCCTACCGGGACTAGCGATCCATACAATGAGCAGTTCTTC
v_gene: TRBV6-5; j_gene: TRBJ1-6; abundance: .; d_gene: TRBD1; CDR3aa: CASRGQGTNSPLHF; CDR3nt: TGTGCCAGCAGGGGACAGGGGACGAATTCACCCCTCCACTTT
v_gene: TRBV11-2; j_gene: TRBJ2-7; abundance: .; d_gene: .; CDR3aa: CASSPRGGWEQYF; CDR3nt: TGTGCCAGCAGCCCTAGGGGGGGGTGGGAGCAGTACTTC